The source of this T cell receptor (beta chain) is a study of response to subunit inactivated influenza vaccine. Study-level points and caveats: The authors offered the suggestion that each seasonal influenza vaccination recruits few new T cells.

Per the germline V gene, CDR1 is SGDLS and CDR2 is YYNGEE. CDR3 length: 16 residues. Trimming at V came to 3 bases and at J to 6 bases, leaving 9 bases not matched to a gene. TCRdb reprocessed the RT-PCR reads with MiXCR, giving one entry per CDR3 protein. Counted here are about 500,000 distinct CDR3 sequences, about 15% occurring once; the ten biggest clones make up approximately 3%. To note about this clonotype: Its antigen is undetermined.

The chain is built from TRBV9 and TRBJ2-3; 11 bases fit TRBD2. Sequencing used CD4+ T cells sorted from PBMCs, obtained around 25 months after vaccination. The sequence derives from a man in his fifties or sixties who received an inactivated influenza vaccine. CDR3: CASSATSGSPADTQYF. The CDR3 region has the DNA TGTGCCAGCAGCGCAACTAGCGGGAGCCCTGCGGATACGCAGTATTTT.